The entry below describes one TCR beta chain. CDR1 and CDR2 from the germline V gene are LGHDT and YNNKEL (reference sequence). The V segment lost 5 bases and the J segment 4 bases; nucleotides outside the gene matches: 13. There are 17 residues in the CDR3. The sample is drawn from a study of CD8 T cells in Susac syndrome. Study as a whole: Of the sequenced Susac syndrome patients, 5 or 6 had active disease and about eight were in remission.

RNA totalling roughly 0.45 to 1 ug underwent reverse transcription with random hexamers. The method of amplification for TCR beta CDR3 was immunoSEQ multiplex PCR, covering 54 Vbeta and 13 Jbeta. TCRdb used MiXCR to reprocess the immunoSEQ multiplex PCR reads, holding one entry per CDR3 protein. This table has about 180,000 distinct CDR3 sequences, around 94% appearing once. The chain is built from TRBV3-1 and TRBJ2-3; 9 nucleotides match TRBD2. The TCR was taken from a human donor with Susac syndrome. Sequencing was carried out using CD4+ T cells from PBMCs. The chain's CDR3 is CASSGRSGSTPPDTQYF. The CDR3 DNA is TGTGCCAGCAGCGGACGTAGCGGGAGCACCCCCCCAGATACGCAGTATTTT.